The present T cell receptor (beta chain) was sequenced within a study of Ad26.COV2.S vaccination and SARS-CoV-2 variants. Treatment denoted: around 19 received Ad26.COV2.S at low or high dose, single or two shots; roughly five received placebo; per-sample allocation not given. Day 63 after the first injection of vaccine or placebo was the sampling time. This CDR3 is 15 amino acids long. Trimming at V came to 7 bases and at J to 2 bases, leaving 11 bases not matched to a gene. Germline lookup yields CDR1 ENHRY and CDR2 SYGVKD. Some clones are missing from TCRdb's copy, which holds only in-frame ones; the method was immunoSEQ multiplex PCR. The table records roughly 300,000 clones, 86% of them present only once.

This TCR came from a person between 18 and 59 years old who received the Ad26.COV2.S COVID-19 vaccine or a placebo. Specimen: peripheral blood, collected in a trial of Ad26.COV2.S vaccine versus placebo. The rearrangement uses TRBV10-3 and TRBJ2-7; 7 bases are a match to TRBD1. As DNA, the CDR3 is TGTGCCATCAAGGGGGCCGGGGACCCTGCCTACGAGCAGTACTTC. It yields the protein CAIKGAGDPAYEQYF.